This TCR beta chain came from a study of cytomegalovirus exposure and HLA in healthy donors. For the study at large: In a later analysis, the roughly 120 validation repertoires were reported to have used the same platform as the approximately 620 first-cohort repertoires.

Clones were read by immunoSEQ multiplex PCR, and TCRdb kept only the in-frame ones, dropping some. The table shows some 140,000 clones, with 82% occurring only once. The CDR3 length is 14 residues. Germline CDR1 and CDR2: SGHKS and YYEKEE (reference sequence). J lost 6 bases, V lost 0 bases, and 3 bases had no gene match. In the case of this clone: Its antigen is still unknown.

General study points: Cytomegalovirus-associated status was assigned to about 180 TCR beta chains. High sensitivity and specificity were reportedly achieved when the classifier diagnosed cytomegalovirus status. According to a later analysis, TCR clusters from the first cohort tended to co-occur in the 100 to 150 validation repertoires.

The chain uses TRBV5-5 and TRBJ1-2; 9 nucleotides match TRBD1. This receptor was identified in a man younger than 40 in good health and CMV-seropositive. The sample consisted of PBMCs. The CDR3 region has the DNA TGTGCCAGCAGCTTGGACAGGGGGCGCGATGGCTACACCTTC. Amino acid sequence: CASSLDRGRDGYTF.